This TCR beta chain was captured by sequencing in a study of T cells after somatic rescue of genetic block (dated by TCRdb to 2020 to 2022). Broadly, across the study: The study assessed how robust, over the long term, a T-cell system was when the system had developed through somatic rescue of a genetic block in T-cell development.

Library prep was done by the immunoSEQ multiplex PCR assay. Sourced from immuneACCESS, this table was stored by TCRdb with only in-frame sequences that have V and J called. A share of the clones is absent; for the studies checked, an unresolved V gene accounts for under half, and the remainder has no known explanation. Here the sample has approximately 71,000 clones; 85% to 95% occur a single time. The leading ten clones occupy approximately 2.9% of the sample. As concerns this clone: The antigen it binds to is not known. Nothing much larger sits one base from this clone, and base qualities are not available.

Trimming accounts for 4 bases at V and 1 base at J, while the number of junction bases matched to no gene is 2. Inclusive of the bounding cysteine and phenylalanine, the CDR3 is 15 residues long. Of the read, only the CDR3 DNA is kept; its 45 bases are in frame from base 1. CDR1 MNHEY and CDR2 SVGAGI were looked up in the germline V gene. The rearrangement joined TRBV6-5 to TRBJ2-2, with 8 bases matching TRBD2. The source material was peripheral blood mononuclear cells (PBMCs). The origin of this receptor is a man aged 35 to 55. The sequenced DNA: TGTGCCAGCAGTTCCCTAGCGGGGAACACCGGGGAGCTGTTTTTT. Translation gives CASSSLAGNTGELFF.